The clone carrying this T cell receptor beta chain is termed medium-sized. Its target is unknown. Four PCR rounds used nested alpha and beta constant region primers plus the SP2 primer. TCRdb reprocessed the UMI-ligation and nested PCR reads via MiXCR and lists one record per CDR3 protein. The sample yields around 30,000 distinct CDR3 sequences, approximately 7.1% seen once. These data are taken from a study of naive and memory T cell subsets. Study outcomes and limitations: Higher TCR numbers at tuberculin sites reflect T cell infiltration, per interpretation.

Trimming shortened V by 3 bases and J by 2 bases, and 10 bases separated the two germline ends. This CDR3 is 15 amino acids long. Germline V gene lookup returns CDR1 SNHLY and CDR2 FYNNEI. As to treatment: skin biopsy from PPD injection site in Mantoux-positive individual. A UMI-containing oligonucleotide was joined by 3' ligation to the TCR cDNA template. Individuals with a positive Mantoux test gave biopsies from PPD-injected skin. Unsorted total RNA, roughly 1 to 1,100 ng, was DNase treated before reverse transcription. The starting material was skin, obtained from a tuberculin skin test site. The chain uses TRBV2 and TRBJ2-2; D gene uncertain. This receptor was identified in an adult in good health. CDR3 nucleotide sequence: TGTGCCAGCAGTGAGGGCGCGACTAACACCGGGGAGCTGTTTTTT. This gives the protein CASSEGATNTGELFF.